The rows below give T cell receptor beta chains drawn from one sample of a study of T cell responses to AZD1222 COVID-19 vaccine. Assay: immunoSEQ multiplex PCR; the TCRdb copy retains only in-frame clones and omits some. The sample lists 150,000 to 200,000 clones, 85% to 95% occurring once. The specimen comprised peripheral blood, sampled on day 0 of AZD1222 vaccination. The receptors come from an adult in good health. Each CDR3 is given with its conserved first and last residue. Each record gives: clone size, V gene, J gene, D gene, CDR3 protein, CDR3 DNA. D genes are given only for firm matches. Clone size is not always given. Where it is, it says once, few, many or a class for expanded clones.

abundance: once; v_gene: TRBV5-8; j_gene: TRBJ1-2; d_gene: TRBD1; CDR3aa: CASSLGDRGPNYGYTF; CDR3nt: TGTGCCAGCAGCTTGGGGGACAGGGGGCCTAACTATGGCTACACCTTC
abundance: -; v_gene: TRBV18; j_gene: TRBJ2-7; d_gene: -; CDR3aa: CASSPPSDRYEQYF; CDR3nt: TGTGCCAGCTCACCACCTTCGGACCGCTACGAGCAGTACTTC
abundance: -; v_gene: TRBV6-5; j_gene: TRBJ1-1; d_gene: -; CDR3aa: CASSFDREAFF; CDR3nt: TGTGCCAGCAGTTTCGACAGAGAAGCTTTCTTT
abundance: -; v_gene: TRBV7-8; j_gene: TRBJ2-2; d_gene: TRBD2; CDR3aa: CASSSSGGGSGELFF; CDR3nt: TGTGCCAGCAGCTCTAGCGGGGGGGGCTCCGGGGAGCTGTTTTTT
abundance: -; v_gene: TRBV3-1/TRBV3-2; j_gene: TRBJ2-1; d_gene: TRBD2; CDR3aa: CASSQGRGGINEQFF; CDR3nt: TGTGCCAGCAGCCAAGGGCGGGGGGGTATCAATGAGCAGTTCTTC
abundance: -; v_gene: TRBV11-3; j_gene: TRBJ2-7; d_gene: -; CDR3aa: CASSRLSGAGSYEQYF; CDR3nt: TGTGCCAGCAGCCGACTCTCCGGGGCTGGCTCCTACGAGCAGTACTTC
abundance: -; v_gene: TRBV27; j_gene: TRBJ2-1; d_gene: -; CDR3aa: CASKFHGEETGNEQFF; CDR3nt: TGTGCCAGCAAATTCCATGGGGAGGAGACTGGCAATGAGCAGTTCTTC
abundance: -; v_gene: TRBV5-1; j_gene: TRBJ1-3; d_gene: TRBD1; CDR3aa: CASSLGDRGNTIYF; CDR3nt: TGCGCCAGCAGCTTGGGGGACAGGGGAAACACCATATATTTT
abundance: -; v_gene: TRBV28; j_gene: TRBJ1-2; d_gene: -; CDR3aa: CASSSGGASGYTF; CDR3nt: TGTGCCAGCAGTTCTGGGGGCGCGTCGGGCTACACCTTC
abundance: -; v_gene: TRBV10-3; j_gene: TRBJ2-1; d_gene: TRBD2; CDR3aa: CAITGGGYNEQFF; CDR3nt: TGTGCCATCACTGGCGGGGGCTACAATGAGCAGTTCTTC
abundance: -; v_gene: TRBV18; j_gene: TRBJ1-2; d_gene: TRBD1; CDR3aa: CASSPSGQGDYGYTF; CDR3nt: TGTGCCAGCTCACCATCGGGACAGGGGGACTATGGCTACACCTTC
abundance: -; v_gene: TRBV19; j_gene: TRBJ1-3; d_gene: -; CDR3aa: CASSRDLSGNTIYF; CDR3nt: TGTGCCAGTAGTAGGGACCTCTCTGGAAACACCATATATTTT
abundance: once; v_gene: TRBV5-1; j_gene: TRBJ2-1; d_gene: -; CDR3aa: CASSLDSSWNEQFF; CDR3nt: TGCGCCAGCAGCTTGGATTCTAGCTGGAATGAGCAGTTCTTC
abundance: once; v_gene: TRBV30; j_gene: TRBJ1-1; d_gene: -; CDR3aa: CAWTALQGGTEAFF; CDR3nt: TGTGCCTGGACCGCCCTACAGGGAGGCACTGAAGCTTTCTTT
abundance: once; v_gene: TRBV18; j_gene: TRBJ2-7; d_gene: -; CDR3aa: CASSPPRGQGYEQYF; CDR3nt: TGTGCCAGCTCACCACCGCGGGGGCAAGGGTACGAGCAGTACTTC
abundance: -; v_gene: TRBV11-3; j_gene: TRBJ1-1; d_gene: -; CDR3aa: CASSPQAFF; CDR3nt: TGTGCCAGCAGCCCCCAAGCTTTCTTT
abundance: -; v_gene: TRBV4-1; j_gene: TRBJ1-2; d_gene: TRBD1; CDR3aa: CASSQNQGANYGYTF; CDR3nt: TGCGCCAGCAGCCAAAATCAGGGGGCCAACTATGGCTACACCTTC
abundance: -; v_gene: TRBV25-1; j_gene: TRBJ2-2; d_gene: -; CDR3aa: CASSTGFNTGELFF; CDR3nt: TGTGCCAGCAGCACAGGGTTCAACACCGGGGAGCTGTTTTTT
abundance: -; v_gene: TRBV30; j_gene: TRBJ2-7; d_gene: TRBD1; CDR3aa: CAWSRGQGPSYEQYF; CDR3nt: TGTGCCTGGAGTAGGGGACAGGGCCCCTCCTACGAGCAGTACTTC
abundance: -; v_gene: TRBV7-8; j_gene: TRBJ1-5; d_gene: -; CDR3aa: CASSLSPQVHQPQHF; CDR3nt: TGTGCCAGCAGCTTATCTCCTCAGGTTCATCAGCCCCAGCATTTT
abundance: -; v_gene: TRBV5-1; j_gene: TRBJ1-2; d_gene: TRBD1; CDR3aa: CASSSLLGQGIDGYTF; CDR3nt: TGCGCCAGCAGCTCGCTCCTGGGACAGGGGATCGATGGCTACACCTTC
abundance: -; v_gene: TRBV28; j_gene: TRBJ1-2; d_gene: TRBD1; CDR3aa: CASSRGTDYAF; CDR3nt: TGTGCCAGCAGCCGTGGGACAGACTACGCCTTC
abundance: -; v_gene: TRBV10-3; j_gene: TRBJ1-1; d_gene: -; CDR3aa: CAISVNAAMNTEAFF; CDR3nt: TGTGCCATCAGTGTGAACGCGGCTATGAACACTGAAGCTTTCTTT
abundance: -; v_gene: TRBV30; j_gene: TRBJ1-5; d_gene: -; CDR3aa: CAWSTVSNQPQHF; CDR3nt: TGTGCCTGGAGTACCGTTAGCAATCAGCCCCAGCATTTT
abundance: -; v_gene: TRBV11-3; j_gene: TRBJ1-2; d_gene: TRBD1; CDR3aa: CASSSPGGARGYTF; CDR3nt: TGTGCCAGCAGCTCCCCAGGGGGGGCAAGGGGCTACACCTTC
abundance: -; v_gene: TRBV28; j_gene: TRBJ1-5; d_gene: TRBD1; CDR3aa: CASSFLDRAYQPQHF; CDR3nt: TGTGCCAGCAGTTTCCTGGACAGGGCCTATCAGCCCCAGCATTTT
abundance: once; v_gene: TRBV2; j_gene: TRBJ1-4; d_gene: TRBD1; CDR3aa: CASHTGVNEKLFF; CDR3nt: TGTGCCAGCCATACAGGGGTTAACGAAAAACTGTTTTTT
abundance: -; v_gene: TRBV7-4; j_gene: TRBJ1-2; d_gene: -; CDR3aa: CASTSSGGYTF; CDR3nt: TGTGCCAGCACCTCGAGTGGTGGCTACACCTTC
abundance: -; v_gene: TRBV7-8; j_gene: TRBJ1-5; d_gene: -; CDR3aa: CASSLLPGTQYQPQHF; CDR3nt: TGTGCCAGCAGCCTCCTCCCCGGGACCCAATATCAGCCCCAGCATTTT
abundance: -; v_gene: TRBV6-5; j_gene: TRBJ2-5; d_gene: -; CDR3aa: CASSAGTRRAQYF; CDR3nt: TGTGCCAGCAGCGCGGGGACCAGGCGGGCCCAGTACTTC
abundance: -; v_gene: TRBV9; j_gene: TRBJ1-1; d_gene: -; CDR3aa: CASSERIGTEAFF; CDR3nt: TGTGCCAGCAGCGAACGGATAGGAACTGAAGCTTTCTTT
abundance: -; v_gene: TRBV2; j_gene: TRBJ1-6; d_gene: -; CDR3aa: CASSVSANSPLHF; CDR3nt: TGTGCCAGCAGTGTCTCGGCTAATTCACCCCTCCACTTT
abundance: -; v_gene: TRBV9; j_gene: TRBJ2-3; d_gene: TRBD1; CDR3aa: CASSVQGQGWGRGTDTQYF; CDR3nt: TGTGCCAGCAGCGTCCAAGGACAGGGTTGGGGAAGAGGCACAGATACGCAGTATTTT
abundance: -; v_gene: TRBV28; j_gene: TRBJ2-3; d_gene: -; CDR3aa: CATSGDGTDTQYF; CDR3nt: TGTGCCACCTCAGGGGACGGCACAGATACGCAGTATTTT
abundance: -; v_gene: TRBV7-9; j_gene: TRBJ2-1; d_gene: TRBD2; CDR3aa: CASSSGLAGGPYEWQFF; CDR3nt: TGTGCCAGCAGCTCGGGACTAGCGGGGGGCCCATATGAGTGGCAGTTCTTC
abundance: -; v_gene: TRBV3-1/TRBV3-2; j_gene: TRBJ1-2; d_gene: -; CDR3aa: CASSQGRNYGYTF; CDR3nt: TGTGCCAGCAGCCAAGGACGGAACTATGGCTACACCTTC
abundance: -; v_gene: TRBV6-1; j_gene: TRBJ1-3; d_gene: TRBD1; CDR3aa: CASSGDSFRLSGNTIYF; CDR3nt: TGTGCCAGCAGTGGGGACAGCTTTCGTCTCTCTGGAAACACCATATATTTT
abundance: few; v_gene: TRBV4-1; j_gene: TRBJ1-3; d_gene: -; CDR3aa: CASSQQDSGNTIYF; CDR3nt: TGCGCCAGCAGCCAACAGGACTCTGGAAACACCATATATTTT
abundance: -; v_gene: TRBV2; j_gene: TRBJ1-5; d_gene: -; CDR3aa: CASKRQASNQPQHF; CDR3nt: TGTGCCAGCAAGAGACAGGCAAGCAATCAGCCCCAGCATTTT
abundance: -; v_gene: TRBV6-2/TRBV6-3; j_gene: TRBJ1-5; d_gene: -; CDR3aa: CASSYGGPGQPQHF; CDR3nt: TGTGCCAGCAGTTACGGTGGGCCCGGTCAGCCCCAGCATTTT
abundance: -; v_gene: TRBV6-5; j_gene: TRBJ2-7; d_gene: -; CDR3aa: CASRRGTSSSYEQYF; CDR3nt: TGTGCCAGCAGACGCGGGACATCGAGCTCCTACGAGCAGTACTTC
abundance: -; v_gene: TRBV3-1/TRBV3-2; j_gene: TRBJ1-4; d_gene: -; CDR3aa: CATSRGGEKLFF; CDR3nt: TGTGCCACGAGCCGGGGAGGGGAAAAACTGTTTTTT
abundance: -; v_gene: TRBV3-1/TRBV3-2; j_gene: TRBJ2-7; d_gene: TRBD2; CDR3aa: CASSRPSGGFSYEQYF; CDR3nt: TGTGCCAGCAGCCGACCTAGCGGGGGGTTCTCCTACGAGCAGTACTTC
abundance: -; v_gene: TRBV2; j_gene: TRBJ1-2; d_gene: TRBD1; CDR3aa: CASTQQGGQYGYTF; CDR3nt: TGTGCCAGCACCCAACAAGGGGGCCAATATGGCTACACCTTC
abundance: -; v_gene: TRBV28; j_gene: TRBJ1-1; d_gene: -; CDR3aa: CASSPFREFAEAFF; CDR3nt: TGTGCCAGCAGTCCGTTCAGGGAGTTCGCTGAAGCTTTCTTT
abundance: -; v_gene: TRBV7-2; j_gene: TRBJ2-5; d_gene: TRBD2; CDR3aa: CASSLRRAGGPVETQYF; CDR3nt: TGTGCCAGCAGCTTACGGAGGGCGGGGGGGCCCGTAGAGACCCAGTACTTC
abundance: -; v_gene: TRBV7-9; j_gene: TRBJ2-2; d_gene: -; CDR3aa: CASSLTWMNTGELFF; CDR3nt: TGTGCCAGCAGCCTAACATGGATGAACACCGGGGAGCTGTTTTTT
abundance: -; v_gene: TRBV28; j_gene: TRBJ1-1; d_gene: -; CDR3aa: CASSSTAAGNTEAFF; CDR3nt: TGTGCCAGCAGTTCCACAGCGGCGGGGAACACTGAAGCTTTCTTT